This T cell receptor beta chain was retrieved from a study of T cell responses to AZD1222 COVID-19 vaccine. Trimming removed 8 bases from V and 7 bases from J, with 10 bases in between. This CDR3 contains 11 residues. Looked up from germline, CDR1 is SGHTA and CDR2 is FQGTGA. For this clone: What it binds is not known.

The assay was immunoSEQ multiplex PCR, and TCRdb's table has in-frame clones only and misses some. The sample contains 100,000 to 150,000 clones, approximately 92% of which appear only once. Whole-study results and caveats: Nearly half of unique spike-specific TCRs reportedly avoided B.1.351 and B.1.1.7 mutated regions.

This TCR was recovered from an adult in good health. This sequence joins TRBV7-3 and TRBJ2-3; D is possibly TRBD1 or TRBD2 (6 bases each). This sample comprised peripheral blood, obtained on day 0 of AZD1222 vaccination. CDR3 DNA: TGTGCCAGCCAAGGGGGGAATACGCAGTATTTT. It codes for CASQGGNTQYF.